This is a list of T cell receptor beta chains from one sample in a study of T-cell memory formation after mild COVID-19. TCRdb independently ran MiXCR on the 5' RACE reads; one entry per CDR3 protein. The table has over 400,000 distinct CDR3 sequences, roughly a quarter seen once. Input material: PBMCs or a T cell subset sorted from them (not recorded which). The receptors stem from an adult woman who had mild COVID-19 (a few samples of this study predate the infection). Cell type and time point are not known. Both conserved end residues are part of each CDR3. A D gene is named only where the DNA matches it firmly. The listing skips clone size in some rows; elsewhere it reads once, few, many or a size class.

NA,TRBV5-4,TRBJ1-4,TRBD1,TGTGCCAGCAGCTCCTCGACAGGGTTGTACGAAAAACTGTTTTTT,CASSSSTGLYEKLFF
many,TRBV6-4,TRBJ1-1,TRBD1,TGTGCCAGCAGTCCAAGAGGGGGCGAGAACACTGAAGCTTTCTTT,CASSPRGGENTEAFF
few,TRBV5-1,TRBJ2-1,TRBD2,TGCGCCAGCAGCTTGGTACCGGGACTAGCGGGAGGTAACGAGCAGTTCTTC,CASSLVPGLAGGNEQFF
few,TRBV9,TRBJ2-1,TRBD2,TGTGCCAGCAGCGTAGGGACTAGGCTCAAAAGCTCCTACAATGAGCAGTTCTTC,CASSVGTRLKSSYNEQFF
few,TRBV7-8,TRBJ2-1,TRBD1,TGTGCCAGCAGCCCGAGGGGGCAGAGCTCCTACAATGAGCAGTTCTTC,CASSPRGQSSYNEQFF
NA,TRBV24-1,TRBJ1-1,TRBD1,TGTGCCACCAGTGAGGCCGGGACAGGGCCTTACACTGAAGCTTTCTTT,CATSEAGTGPYTEAFF
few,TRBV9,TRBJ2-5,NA,TGTGCCAGCAGCGTAAATCCCATCCGTAGTGGAAAAGAGACCCAGTACTTC,CASSVNPIRSGKETQYF
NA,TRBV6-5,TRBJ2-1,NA,TGTGCCAGCAGTTATGGGGGGGGCCGGAACAATGAGCAGTTCTTC,CASSYGGGRNNEQFF
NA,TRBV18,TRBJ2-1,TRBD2,TGTGCCAGCTCACAGGGACTAGCGGGAGCTGAGCAGTTCTTC,CASSQGLAGAEQFF
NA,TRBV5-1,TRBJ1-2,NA,TGCGCCAGCAGCTTTGGGGTATCGAACACTATGGCCTACACCTTC,CASSFGVSNTMAYTF
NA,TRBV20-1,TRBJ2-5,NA,TGCAGTGCTAGGGACTACCTGGGCTTAGAGACCCAGTACTTC,CSARDYLGLETQYF
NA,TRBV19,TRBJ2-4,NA,TGTGCCAGTAGTAGACGGGACGGGAAAAACATTCAGTACTTC,CASSRRDGKNIQYF
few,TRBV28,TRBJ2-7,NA,TGTGCCAGCAGTTTAAAACCTCCTCCATCCCCCTACGAGCAGTACTTC,CASSLKPPPSPYEQYF
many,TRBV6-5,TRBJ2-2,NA,TGTGCCAGCAAAGTACGGAGAAACACCGGGGAGCTGTTTTTT,CASKVRRNTGELFF
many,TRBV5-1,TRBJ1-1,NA,TGCGCCAGCGCACTCGAGAGGGGGGTGGCTGAAGCTTTCTTT,CASALERGVAEAFF
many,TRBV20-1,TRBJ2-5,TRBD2,TGCAGTGCTAGAGACGCCAAGGCAAATTGGGGAGGGAGAACCCAGTACTTC,CSARDAKANWGGRTQYF
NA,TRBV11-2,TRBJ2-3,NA,TGTGCCAGCAGCTCATTCGGGGGCACAGATACGCAGTATTTT,CASSSFGGTDTQYF
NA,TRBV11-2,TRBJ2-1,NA,TGTGCCAGCAGCTCATTAGGCTCCAATGAGCAGTTCTTC,CASSSLGSNEQFF
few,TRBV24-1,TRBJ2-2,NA,TGTGCCACCAGCCGGGGGCCCCCCGGGGAGCTGTTTTTT,CATSRGPPGELFF
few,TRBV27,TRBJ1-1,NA,TGTGCCAGCAGCCTGGGCGGGGGTATGAACACTGAAGCTTTCTTT,CASSLGGGMNTEAFF
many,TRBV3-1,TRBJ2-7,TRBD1,TGTGCCAGCAGCGCCGGGACAGCATCCTACGAGCAGTACTTC,CASSAGTASYEQYF
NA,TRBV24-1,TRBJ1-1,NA,TGTGCCACCACCCAGGGCGGGACCGGGGTCACTGAAGCTTTCTTT,CATTQGGTGVTEAFF
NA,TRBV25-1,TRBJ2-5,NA,TGTGCCAGCAGTGAATCGGACCCCGGGACCCAGTACTTC,CASSESDPGTQYF
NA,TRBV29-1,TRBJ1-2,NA,TGCAGCGTTGATTGGGGCTATGGCTACACCTTC,CSVDWGYGYTF
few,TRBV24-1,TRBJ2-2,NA,TGTGCCACCAGTGATCGCGCGCTGGTTGACACCGGGGAGCTGTTTTTT,CATSDRALVDTGELFF
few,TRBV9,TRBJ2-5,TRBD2,TGTGCCAGCAGCCCTTCCCTTGGACTAGACCAAGAGACCCAGTACTTC,CASSPSLGLDQETQYF
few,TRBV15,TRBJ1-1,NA,TGTGCCACCAGCAGAGATGTGGGGGCCTATACTGAAGCTTTCTTT,CATSRDVGAYTEAFF
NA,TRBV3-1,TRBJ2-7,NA,TGTGCCAGCAGCCAAGATCTGCCACAGGGATCCTACGAGCAGTACTTC,CASSQDLPQGSYEQYF
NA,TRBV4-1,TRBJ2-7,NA,TGCGCCAGCAGCCAACCGACAGGTTCCTACGAGCAGTACTTC,CASSQPTGSYEQYF
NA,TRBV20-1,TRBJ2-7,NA,TGCAGTGCTGGTTTCTTCAACCTGGACCACTACGAGCAGTACTTC,CSAGFFNLDHYEQYF
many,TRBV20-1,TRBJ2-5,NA,TGCAGTGCCAGGGACGGGCAAGAGACCCAGTACTTC,CSARDGQETQYF
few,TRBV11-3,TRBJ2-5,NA,TGTGCCAGCAGCCTGGACCAGGGAGAGACCCAGTACTTC,CASSLDQGETQYF
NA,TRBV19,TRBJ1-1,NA,TGTGCCAGTAGTATTGTAGGAGGAGACACTGAAGCTTTCTTT,CASSIVGGDTEAFF
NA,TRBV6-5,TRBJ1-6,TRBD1,TGTGCCAGCAGTTACTACAGGGGGAAGGGTTCACCCCTCCACTTT,CASSYYRGKGSPLHF
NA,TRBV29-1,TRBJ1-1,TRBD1,TGCAGCGTACCCGCTATGGGACAGCTGAACACTGAAGCTTTCTTT,CSVPAMGQLNTEAFF
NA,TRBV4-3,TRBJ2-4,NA,TGCGCCAGCAGCCCATCCGGGGGTCTACAGGGAAACATTCAGTACTTC,CASSPSGGLQGNIQYF
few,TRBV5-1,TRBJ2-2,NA,TGCGCCAGCAGCTTGATCGGAAACACCGGGGAGCTGTTTTTT,CASSLIGNTGELFF
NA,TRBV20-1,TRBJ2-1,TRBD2,TGCAGTGCGAGGGACTACTCGCAGTTCTTC,CSARDYSQFF
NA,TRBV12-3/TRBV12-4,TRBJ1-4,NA,TGTGCCAGCCGGCCGGGTACAACTAATGAAAAACTGTTTTTT,CASRPGTTNEKLFF
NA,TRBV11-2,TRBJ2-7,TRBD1,TGTGCCAGCAGCGACACAGGGGGCTACGAGCAGTACTTC,CASSDTGGYEQYF
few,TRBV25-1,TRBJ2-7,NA,TGTGCCAGCAGTTACTCTGGGACGGCCGTGAAGCAGTACTTC,CASSYSGTAVKQYF
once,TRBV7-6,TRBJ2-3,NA,TGTGCCAGCAGCCCATACGTCGGGTCAGCGACTAGCACAGATACGCAGTATTTT,CASSPYVGSATSTDTQYF
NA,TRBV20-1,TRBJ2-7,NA,TGCAGTGCTAGGGAAAGGCAGGGTGCGGACGAGCAGTACTTC,CSARERQGADEQYF
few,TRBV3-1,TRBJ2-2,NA,TGTGCCAGCAGCCCCTCCTACAGGGATCGCGGGGAGCTGTTTTTT,CASSPSYRDRGELFF
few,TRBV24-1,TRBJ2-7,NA,TGTGCCACCAGTGATCCAGGGAACTACGAGCAGTACTTC,CATSDPGNYEQYF
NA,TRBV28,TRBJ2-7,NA,TGTGCCAGCAGGCCCTCCGGGGGAGGTGGGGCCGAGCAGTACTTC,CASRPSGGGGAEQYF
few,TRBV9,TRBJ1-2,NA,TGTGCCAGCAGCGTAGAGGGTCAGCCCTTCTATGGCTACACCTTC,CASSVEGQPFYGYTF
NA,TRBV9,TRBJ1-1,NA,TGTGCCAGCAGCGCCGGGGGGGGCACGGGTACTGAAGCTTTCTTT,CASSAGGGTGTEAFF
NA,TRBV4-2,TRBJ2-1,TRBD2,TGTGCCAGCAGCCGCGGACTAGCGGGAGGGACAGGATACAATGAGCAGTTCTTC,CASSRGLAGGTGYNEQFF
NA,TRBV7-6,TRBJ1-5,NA,TGTGCCAGCAGCTTATCGGTCAGGGGAAGCAATCAGCCCCAGCATTTT,CASSLSVRGSNQPQHF
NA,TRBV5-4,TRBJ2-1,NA,TGTGCCAGCAGCTTGGGAGGGGGGTATTACAATGAGCAGTTCTTC,CASSLGGGYYNEQFF
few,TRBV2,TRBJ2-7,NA,TGTGCCACCCTCGACAGGAGACAGACCCACTACGAGCAGTACTTC,CATLDRRQTHYEQYF
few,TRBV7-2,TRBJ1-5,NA,TGTGCCAGCAGCCCGGGACCGGGAGGGAATCAGCCCCAGCATTTT,CASSPGPGGNQPQHF